This TCR beta chain was documented in a study of T cell changes during pregnancy in multiple sclerosis. Libraries were prepared by immunoSEQ multiplex PCR; TCRdb keeps only in-frame clonotypes and omits some of them. Of under 55,000 clones in the sample, roughly 93% were seen once. Germline CDR1 and CDR2: LGHNT and FRNRAP. The CDR3 has 19 amino acids. V shed 2 bases, J shed 5 bases, and the junction held 11 bases outside the gene matches. This receptor was taken from a female donor with multiple sclerosis, enrolled in a pregnancy study. This specimen was peripheral blood, taken in the second trimester of pregnancy. This chain connects TRBV12-5 to TRBJ2-2; 13 bases line up with TRBD2. The CDR3, as DNA: TGTGCTAGTGGTTTGTCCCGGGGGACTAGCGGGAACATAACCGGGGAGCTGTTTTTT. Its translation is CASGLSRGTSGNITGELFF.